One and the same sample provided the 26 T cell receptor beta chains below, sequenced in a study of identical twins. A single record per CDR3 protein comes from TCRdb applying MiXCR to the 5' RACE reads. The table records about 810,000 distinct CDR3 sequences, about 12% of them present only once. The same data also contributed to another study, on yellow fever vaccine responses in identical twins.

Sequencing input: PBMCs. These receptors were collected from a woman aged 18-30 years in good health.

The rearrangement uses TRBV10-3 and TRBJ2-1, with D unresolved. Trimming stripped 0 bases from V and 6 bases from J, with 6 bases between. Germline V gene sequence: CDR1 ENHRY, CDR2 SYGVKD. The CDR3 is made up of 13 amino acids. CDR3 DNA: TGTGCCATCAGTGAGTCACTAACCAATGAGCAGTTCTTC. Amino acids: CAISESLTNEQFF.

The rearrangement uses TRBV6-2 or TRBV6-3 and TRBJ2-7; weak D call: TRBD1 (5 bases). Trimming stripped 0 bases from V and 3 bases from J, with 12 bases between. The CDR3 length is 15 residues. Per germline, CDR1 MNHEY and CDR2 SVGEGT. The CDR3 DNA is TGTGCCAGCAGTTACTCCGGCAGGGCCCACTACGAGCAGTACTTC. Translated, it gives CASSYSGRAHYEQYF.

V usage is TRBV7-9 and J usage is TRBJ2-1, with D maybe TRBD1 (7 bases). Trimming removed 5 bases at V and 4 bases at J, with 18 bases between. The CDR3 extends over 16 amino acids. Germline CDR1 is SEHNR and CDR2 is FQNEAQ (reference sequence). The CDR3 coding sequence is TGTGCCAGCAGCCTCGTCAGGGGGGCGACATACAATGAGCAGTTCTTC. It codes for CASSLVRGATYNEQFF.

This clonotype was observed at least ten times. The V and J genes are TRBV5-1 and TRBJ2-7; 10 bases are shared with TRBD1. Germline V gene lookup returns CDR1 SGHRS and CDR2 YFSETQ. The V segment lost 1 base and the J segment 3 bases; nucleotides outside the gene matches: 7. This CDR3 region has 16 residues. CDR3: CASSLLPGQGIYEQYV. The CDR3 DNA is TGCGCCAGCAGCTTGCTACCGGGACAGGGGATCTACGAGCAGTACGTC.

In its sample, this clonotype was seen a few times. The chain couples TRBV5-1 to TRBJ1-2; 7 nucleotides line up with TRBD1. This CDR3 has 14 amino acids. The V gene's germline CDR1 is SGHRS and CDR2 YFSETQ. Trimming took 2 bases from V and 8 from J; bases not matched to a gene: 9. CDR3: CASSFGQVQTGYTF. CDR3 nucleotide sequence: TGCGCCAGCAGCTTTGGACAGGTCCAAACGGGCTACACCTTC.

The chain recombines TRBV12-3 or TRBV12-4 with TRBJ2-7; the match to TRBD1 covers 7 bases. CDR3 length: 15 residues. V dropped 3 bases and J dropped 5; count of bases not matched to a gene: 10. CDR3 bases: TGTGCCAGCAGTTTTATCCGACAGGGATCCCACGAGCAGTACTTC. Its translation is CASSFIRQGSHEQYF.

The V and J genes are TRBV7-7 and TRBJ2-7; D unclear. The CDR3 extends over 15 amino acids. V was clipped by 1 base and J by 0 bases, with 10 bases between them. In germline, CDR1 is SSHAT, CDR2 FNYEAQ (reference sequence). The chain's CDR3 is CASSLESGPSYEQYF. DNA for the CDR3: TGTGCCAGCAGCTTAGAGTCAGGACCCTCCTACGAGCAGTACTTC.

The chain is built from TRBV6-1 and TRBJ1-1; D may be TRBD1 (5 bases). V was trimmed by 3 bases and J by 4 bases, leaving 15 bases between them. The CDR3 sequence is 15 residues long. Looked up from germline, CDR1 is MNHNS and CDR2 is SASEGT. CDR3 DNA sequence: TGTGCCAGCAGTGAGGGACTCTTCAGAGGCACTGAAGCTTTCTTT. It is translated as CASSEGLFRGTEAFF.

The chain links TRBV27 to TRBJ2-2, with 14 bases aligning to TRBD2. Germline values: CDR1 MNHEY, CDR2 SMNVEV (reference sequence). This CDR3 region has 19 residues. V shed 6 bases, J shed 5 bases, and the junction held 14 bases outside the gene matches. The DNA for the CDR3 is TGTGCCAGCAGCCAAAATCCCGCGGGACTAGCGGGAGATACCGGGGAGCTGTTTTTT. It yields the protein CASSQNPAGLAGDTGELFF.

This chain links TRBV29-1 with TRBJ2-1, with D uncertain. Trimming shortened V by 4 bases and J by 0 bases, and 7 bases separated the two germline ends. The CDR3 covers 13 residues. Germline V gene data show CDR1 as SQVTM and CDR2 as ANQGSEA. The CDR3 sequence is CSVAISSYNEQFF. The CDR3 DNA sequence: TGCAGCGTTGCAATTAGCTCCTACAATGAGCAGTTCTTC.

This clonotype was seen more than once but under ten times. V is TRBV20-1 and J is TRBJ2-1; a weak D match, TRBD2 (5 bases). Trimming removed 5 bases from V and 7 bases from J, with 12 bases in between. This CDR3 spans 12 amino acids. Looked up from germline, CDR1 is DFQATT and CDR2 is SNEGSKA (reference sequence). The CDR3 region has the DNA TGCAGTGCTGAATCTAGAGGGAATGAGCAGTTCTTC. Translation gives CSAESRGNEQFF.

The genes are TRBV5-1 and TRBJ2-4, with D tentatively TRBD1 or TRBD2 (5 bases each). The germline V and J ends were trimmed by 0 bases and 8 bases, with 12 bases remaining between them. From germline, CDR1 is SGHRS and CDR2 YFSETQ. This CDR3 has 14 residues. The CDR3 reads CASSLAGDGDIQYF. The DNA for the CDR3 is TGCGCCAGCAGCTTGGCTGGGGACGGGGACATTCAGTACTTC. The variable domain in full, completed from reference TRBV5-1 and TRBJ2-4, reads KAGVTQTPRYLIKTRGQQVTLSCSPISGHRSVSWYQQTPGQGLQFLFEYFSETQRNKGNFPGRFSGRQFSNSRSEMNVSTLELGDSALYLCASSLAGDGDIQYFGAGTRLSVL.

The chain carries TRBV6-1 and TRBJ1-2; no clear D gene. The CDR3 covers 13 residues. Germline values: CDR1 MNHNS, CDR2 SASEGT. V lost 3 bases to trimming and J lost 4 bases, with 9 bases between them. The DNA of the CDR3 is TGTGCCAGCAGTGAGTCGGAGCGCTATGGCTACACCTTC. This translates into CASSESERYGYTF.

The chain is built from TRBV5-1 and TRBJ1-2, with unresolved D. This CDR3 has 12 residues. V lost 5 bases and J lost 6, with 11 bases in between. Germline values: CDR1 SGHRS, CDR2 YFSETQ. The CDR3 loop is CASRTGSDGYTF. The CDR3 DNA is TGCGCCAGCAGAACCGGATCGGATGGCTACACCTTC.

In this sample, this clonotype turned up a few times. V and J are TRBV18 and TRBJ2-1; 10 positions agree with TRBD2. The CDR3 is made up of 15 amino acids. Trimming cost V 4 bases and J 8 bases; bases outside gene matches: 8. Per germline, CDR1 KGHSH and CDR2 LQKENI. The CDR3 DNA is TGTGCCAGCTCACGACCTAGCGGGAGTAGGTATGAGCAGTTCTTC. Protein sequence: CASSRPSGSRYEQFF.

In its sample, this clonotype was seen a few times. V gene TRBV5-1 combines with J gene TRBJ2-3, with D possibly matching TRBD2 (6 bases). Germline lookup yields CDR1 SGHRS and CDR2 YFSETQ. The V gene lost 2 bases and the J gene lost 2 bases, with 9 bases spanning the gap. The CDR3 has 14 residues. The CDR3 spells CASSFGRDTDTQYF. The DNA for the CDR3 is TGCGCCAGCAGCTTCGGGCGGGACACAGATACGCAGTATTTT. The full variable domain, completed using reference TRBV5-1 and TRBJ2-3, is KAGVTQTPRYLIKTRGQQVTLSCSPISGHRSVSWYQQTPGQGLQFLFEYFSETQRNKGNFPGRFSGRQFSNSRSEMNVSTLELGDSALYLCASSFGRDTDTQYFGPGTRLTVL.

This chain links TRBV3-1 with TRBJ1-6; weak D call: TRBD1 (6 bases). Germline V gene sequence: CDR1 LGHDT, CDR2 YNNKEL (reference sequence). This CDR3 region has 14 residues. The V gene lost 5 bases and the J gene lost 8 bases, with 13 bases spanning the gap. CDR3 loop: CASSTGTIHSPLHF. CDR3 sequence (DNA): TGTGCCAGCAGCACCGGGACAATCCATTCACCCCTCCACTTT.

This clonotype was detected many times. The gene calls are TRBV7-8 and TRBJ2-3; D could derive from TRBD1 or TRBD2 (6 bases each). CDR3 length: 19 amino acids. Trimming took 5 bases from V and 2 from J, leaving 26 bases between them. The germline gives CDR1 SGHVS, CDR2 FQNEAQ. This CDR3 reads CASSPLRVFGGGSTDTQYF. DNA for the CDR3: TGTGCCAGCAGCCCCCTCCGGGTTTTCGGGGGCGGTTCCACAGATACGCAGTATTTT.

CDR3 DNA: TGTGCCAGCAGTTACTCGTTATCCCCCCTCCAAGAGACCCAGTACTTC. The encoded protein is CASSYSLSPLQETQYF. The V and J genes are TRBV6-5 and TRBJ2-5; unclear D gene. The CDR3 length is 16 residues. V was shortened by 0 bases and J by 1 base, with 12 bases between the two germline ends. Germline lookup yields CDR1 MNHEY and CDR2 SVGAGI.

This clonotype came up a few times. The rearrangement links TRBV5-1 to TRBJ1-1; TRBD1 might be the D (5 bases). This CDR3 has 14 amino acids. Looked up from germline, CDR1 is SGHRS and CDR2 is YFSETQ. Trimming pared 3 bases from V and 0 bases from J, leaving 9 bases between. The CDR3: CASSYGAMNTEAFF. The CDR3 DNA reads as TGCGCCAGCAGCTACGGGGCCATGAACACTGAAGCTTTCTTT.

Many counts were recorded for this clonotype. The CDR3 DNA sequence: TGTGCCAGCAGCTCCCCGGACAGGTCCTACGAGCAGTACTTC. Protein: CASSSPDRSYEQYF. The chain has TRBV12-3 or TRBV12-4 and TRBJ2-7; TRBD1 matches 7 bases. The CDR3 runs to 14 residues. V dropped 6 bases and J dropped 1; count of bases not matched to a gene: 6.

The chain joins TRBV7-2 to TRBJ2-1; 9 nucleotides align to TRBD1. With V trimmed by 5 bases and J by 4 bases, 6 bases remained unmatched. The CDR3 is made up of 15 amino acids. From germline, CDR1 is SGHTA and CDR2 FQGNSA. The CDR3 region has the DNA TGTGCCAGCAGCCAGGGGACAGGGACTTACAATGAGCAGTTCTTC. Translation: CASSQGTGTYNEQFF.

In DNA, the CDR3 is TGTGCCAGCAGTCCCCTGGGGGGGGCCTACAATGAGCAGTTCTTC. It is translated as CASSPLGGAYNEQFF. V and J are TRBV6-2 or TRBV6-3 and TRBJ2-1, with 7 nucleotides matching TRBD2. The germline V gene encodes CDR1 MNHEY and CDR2 SVGEGT. V dropped 5 bases and J dropped 2; count of bases not matched to a gene: 6. The CDR3 covers 15 residues.

This clonotype was counted only a few times. The rearrangement links TRBV12-3 or TRBV12-4 to TRBJ1-3; D might be TRBD1 (5 bases). Trimming removed 3 bases from V and 1 base from J, with 10 bases in between. The CDR3 totals 15 residues. Here the CDR3 DNA reads TGTGCCAGCAGTTTCTCCAGGGTGTCTGGAAACACCATATATTTT. This gives the protein CASSFSRVSGNTIYF.

This clonotype was seen repeatedly, ten times or more. The CDR3 DNA is TGTGCCAGCAGCGTAGCTACGATTAGCACTGAAGCTTTCTTT. This translates into CASSVATISTEAFF. This chain links TRBV9 with TRBJ1-1, with D uncertain. Trimming took off 0 bases at V and 4 bases at J, with 10 bases between the two ends. The CDR3 has 14 amino acids. The germline gives CDR1 SGDLS, CDR2 YYNGEE. The whole variable domain, remainder taken from reference TRBV9 and TRBJ1-1, is DSGVTQTPKHLITATGQRVTLRCSPRSGDLSVYWYQQSLDQGLQFLIQYYNGEERAKGNILERFSAQQFPDLHSELNLSSLELGDSALYFCASSVATISTEAFFGQGTRLTVV.

The J gene is TRBJ2-1, the V gene TRBV25-1; the match to TRBD2 covers 15 bases. This CDR3 region has 19 residues. With 2 bases clipped from V and 1 base from J, the junction kept 6 bases outside the gene matches. Germline V CDR1 and CDR2: MGHDK, SYGVNS. CDR3 loop: CASSEGRTSGGASYNEQFF. CDR3 bases: TGTGCCAGCAGTGAAGGGCGGACTAGCGGGGGGGCGTCCTACAATGAGCAGTTCTTC.